This T cell receptor beta chain was recovered during a study of T cell responses to AZD1222 COVID-19 vaccine. The data were produced by immunoSEQ multiplex PCR, yet TCRdb's version contains in-frame clones alone and is incomplete. The sample has around 54,000 clones, about 86% seen once. This TCR was recovered from an adult who received the AZD1222 COVID-19 vaccine. The sequencing used peripheral blood, collected 28 days after the second AZD1222 dose.

This chain's CDR3 is CASRTDREYEQYF. The CDR3 DNA is TGCGCCAGCAGGACCGACAGGGAATACGAGCAGTACTTC. This chain connects TRBV5-1 to TRBJ2-7; 7 bases line up with TRBD1. V lost 5 bases, J lost 4 bases, and 6 bases stayed unmatched. Looked up from germline, CDR1 is SGHRS and CDR2 is YFSETQ. The CDR3 length is 13 residues.